This TCR beta chain was documented in a study of CD8 T cells in Susac syndrome. Random hexamers were used to reverse transcribe an amount of about 0.5 to 1 ug RNA. TCR beta CDR3 was amplified by immunoSEQ covering 54 Vbeta and 13 Jbeta. TCRdb analysed the immunoSEQ multiplex PCR reads with MiXCR anew, one entry per CDR3 protein. The table lists under 200,000 distinct CDR3 sequences, approximately 94% of them singletons, with approximately 0.11% in the top ten. The V end lost 2 bases, the J end lost 6 bases, and 10 bases lay between the germline ends. The CDR3 runs to 13 residues. Germline V CDR1 and CDR2: MDHEN, SYDVKM. This clonotype has a single count.

This sequence originates from a human donor with Susac syndrome. The chain combines TRBV28 with TRBJ1-2; no firm D call. Sequencing was done on a sample of CD4+ T cells from PBMCs. The DNA of the CDR3 is TGTGCCAGCAGTTTACGGCAGGAAGATGGCTACACCTTC. Its translation is CASSLRQEDGYTF.